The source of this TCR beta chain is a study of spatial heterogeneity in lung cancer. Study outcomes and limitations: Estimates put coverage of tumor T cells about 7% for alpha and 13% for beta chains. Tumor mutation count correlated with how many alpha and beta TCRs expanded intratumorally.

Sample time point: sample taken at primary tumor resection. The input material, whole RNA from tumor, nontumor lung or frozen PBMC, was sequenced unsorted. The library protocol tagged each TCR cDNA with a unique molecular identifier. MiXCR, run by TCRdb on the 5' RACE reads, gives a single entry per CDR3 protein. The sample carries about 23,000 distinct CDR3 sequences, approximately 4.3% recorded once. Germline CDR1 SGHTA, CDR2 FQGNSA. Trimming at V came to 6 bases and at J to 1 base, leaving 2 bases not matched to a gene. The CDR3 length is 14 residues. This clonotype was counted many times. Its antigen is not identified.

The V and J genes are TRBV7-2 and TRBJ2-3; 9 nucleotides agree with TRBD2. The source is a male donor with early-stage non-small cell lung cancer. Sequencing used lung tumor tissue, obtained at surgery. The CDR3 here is CASRWTSGTDTQYF. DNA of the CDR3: TGTGCCAGCAGGTGGACTAGCGGCACAGATACGCAGTATTTT. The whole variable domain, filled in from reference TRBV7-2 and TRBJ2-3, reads GAGVSQSPSNKVTEKGKDVELRCDPISGHTALYWYRQSLGQGLEFLIYFQGNSAPDKSGLPSDRFSAERTGGSVSTLTIQRTQQEDSAVYLCASRWTSGTDTQYFGPGTRLTVL.